The 17 T cell receptor beta chains below were found in one sample sequenced in a study of blood T cell repertoires in COVID-19. Clones were sequenced by immunoSEQ multiplex PCR, and TCRdb holds only the in-frame ones, with some missing. The data show about 200,000 clones, with 65% to 90% seen just once and 5.5% to 7% held by the top ten. The source material was peripheral blood. The receptors were sampled from a man older than 75 with acute or convalescent COVID-19.

This sequence joins TRBV28 and TRBJ1-1; D not resolved. The CDR3 has 13 residues. Trimming took 7 bases from V and 11 from J, leaving 20 bases between them. CDR1 is MDHEN and CDR2 is SYDVKM in the germline V gene. Written as DNA, the CDR3 is TGTGCCAGCACTTTCTCCGGGATCGGGGATGCTTTCTTT. Translating it yields CASTFSGIGDAFF. Complete variable domain (other parts from reference TRBV28 and TRBJ1-1): DVKVTQSSRYLVKRTGEKVFLECVQDMDHENMFWYRQDPGLGLRLIYFSYDVKMKEKGDIPEGYSVSREKKERFSLILESASTNQTSMYLCASTFSGIGDAFFGQGTRLTVV.

The count of this clone is one. CDR3 loop: CASGGRTYGYTF. CDR3 nucleotide sequence: TGTGCCAGCGGGGGGAGAACCTATGGCTACACCTTC. V and J are TRBV28 and TRBJ1-2, with a tentative D call TRBD1 (5 bases). Germline CDR1 reads MDHEN; CDR2 reads SYDVKM. The CDR3 is 12 residues long. Trimming pared 8 bases from V and 4 bases from J, leaving 11 bases between.

The V gene is TRBV6-6, the J gene TRBJ2-7; 8 nucleotides agree with TRBD1. Germline trimming cut 2 bases from V and 6 bases from J; bases unmatched to any gene: 6. Germline values: CDR1 MNHNY, CDR2 SVGAGI (reference sequence). The CDR3 totals 14 residues. DNA of the CDR3: TGTGCCAGCAGTTACGCCGTCAGGGGGCGCGAGCAGTACTTC. This encodes CASSYAVRGREQYF.

The sample holds one count of this clone. The genes are TRBV19 and TRBJ2-7, with TRBD1 matching over 7 bases. J lost 1 base, V lost 9 bases, and 12 bases had no gene match. From germline, CDR1 is LNHDA and CDR2 SQIVND (reference sequence). This CDR3 has 15 residues. The CDR3 nucleotides read TGTGCCAGCACAAACAGGGGTTTTATATCCTACGAGCAGTACGTC. Protein sequence: CASTNRGFISYEQYV.

The chain couples TRBV18 to TRBJ1-1; weak D call: TRBD1 (5 bases). V was trimmed by 6 bases and J by 0 bases, leaving 11 bases between them. The CDR3 length is 14 residues. Germline CDR1 is KGHSH and CDR2 is LQKENI. CDR3 amino acids: CASSVMTVNTEAFF. The CDR3 DNA sequence: TGTGCCAGCTCGGTCATGACAGTGAACACTGAAGCTTTCTTT.

The J gene is TRBJ2-3, the V gene TRBV5-4, with D tentatively TRBD2 (5 bases). V was shortened by 1 base and J by 1 base, with 10 bases between the two germline ends. This CDR3 is 15 amino acids long. CDR1 is SGHNT, CDR2 YYREEE, per germline (reference sequence). DNA for the CDR3: TGTGCCAGCAGCTTGCGGGGAGAAGGCACAGATACGCAGTATTTT. It specifies CASSLRGEGTDTQYF.

The rearrangement links TRBV9 to TRBJ2-6; no clear D. This CDR3 contains 14 residues. Deletions cut 7 bases from V and 0 bases from J, with 8 bases between. Germline V CDR1 and CDR2: SGDLS, YYNGEE. CDR3 in amino acids: CASGPHSGANVLTF. CDR3 in DNA: TGTGCCAGCGGCCCCCACTCTGGGGCCAACGTCCTGACTTTC. Full variable domain (remainder filled in from reference TRBV9 and TRBJ2-6): DSGVTQTPKHLITATGQRVTLRCSPRSGDLSVYWYQQSLDQGLQFLIQYYNGEERAKGNILERFSAQQFPDLHSELNLSSLELGDSALYFCASGPHSGANVLTFGAGSRLTVL.

The chain employs TRBV7-6 and TRBJ2-5; 14 bases line up with TRBD2. CDR1 and CDR2 from the germline V gene are SGHVS and FNYEAQ. The CDR3 loop spans 16 amino acids. Trimming at V came to 5 bases and at J to 5 bases, leaving 7 bases not matched to a gene. The CDR3 DNA is TGTGCCAGCAGCGGGACGGGACTAGCGGGAGTTGAGACCCAGTACTTC. Its translation is CASSGTGLAGVETQYF. Variable domain in full (rest from reference TRBV7-6 and TRBJ2-5): GAGVSQSPRYKVTKRGQDVALRCDPISGHVSLYWYRQALGQGPEFLTYFNYEAQQDKSGLPNDRFSAERPEGSISTLTIQRTEQRDSAMYRCASSGTGLAGVETQYFGPGTRLLVL.

The J gene is TRBJ1-1, the V gene TRBV28, with D possibly matching TRBD1 (5 bases). The CDR3 is made up of 14 amino acids. Germline-derived CDR1 and CDR2 are MDHEN and SYDVKM. Trimming removed 5 bases from V and 5 bases from J, with 15 bases in between. The CDR3 here is CASSPPLRQTEAFF. In DNA form, the CDR3 reads TGTGCCAGCAGTCCCCCCCTAAGACAGACTGAAGCTTTCTTT.

The chain is built from TRBV10-1 and TRBJ2-7; 8 nucleotides agree with TRBD1. In germline, CDR1 is WNHNN, CDR2 SYGVQD (reference sequence). The CDR3 consists of 16 residues. Losses at the gene ends were 2 bases for V and 3 bases for J; bases not matched to a gene: 9. The CDR3 DNA follows: TGCGCCAGCAGTGAGACCCGACAGGGGTACCACTACGAGCAGTACGTC. Encoded protein: CASSETRQGYHYEQYV.

This clone occurred a few times. This chain uses TRBV7-9 with TRBJ2-1; 7 nucleotides align to TRBD2. In germline, CDR1 is SEHNR, CDR2 FQNEAQ (reference sequence). This CDR3 contains 14 residues. V lost 4 bases to trimming and J lost 5 bases; unmatched junction nucleotides: 5. CDR3 sequence: CASSSWEGNNEQFF. In nucleotides, the CDR3 is TGTGCCAGCAGCTCCTGGGAGGGGAACAATGAGCAGTTCTTC.

The CDR3 DNA reads TGCGCCAGCAGCTTGCCAGGACCTAGCGGATCATCTAGCACAGATACGCAGTATTTT. It translates to CASSLPGPSGSSSTDTQYF. This sequence joins TRBV5-1 and TRBJ2-3, with 7 bases matching TRBD2. Losses at the gene ends were 1 base for V and 0 bases for J; bases not matched to a gene: 14. Looked up from germline, CDR1 is SGHRS and CDR2 is YFSETQ. CDR3 size: 19 residues.

This chain links TRBV28 with TRBJ2-7, with 7 bases lining up with TRBD2. CDR1 MDHEN and CDR2 SYDVKM come from the germline V gene. This CDR3 contains 15 residues. V lost 6 bases, J lost 4 bases, and 12 bases stayed unmatched. As DNA, the CDR3 is TGTGCCAGCAGCCCCCGGGGGGACCTTGCTTACGAGCAGTACTTC. Protein sequence: CASSPRGDLAYEQYF.

The V gene is TRBV5-1, the J gene TRBJ2-1; no reliable D call. Germline assignment: CDR1 SGHRS and CDR2 YFSETQ. This CDR3 has 12 residues. The V and J ends lost 0 bases and 8 bases respectively, with 6 bases between them. DNA of the CDR3: TGCGCCAGCAGCTTGGACCGGGATGAGCAGTTCTTC. This encodes CASSLDRDEQFF.

The chain combines TRBV12-3 or TRBV12-4 with TRBJ1-2; no clear D gene. Trimming removed 3 bases at V and 8 bases at J, with 13 bases between. The CDR3 covers 13 residues. This CDR3 reads CASSFLTREGYTF. In DNA form, the CDR3 reads TGTGCCAGCAGTTTCCTAACTCGAGAAGGCTACACCTTC.

The chain carries TRBV21-1 and TRBJ1-2; TRBD1, the table's D call, lacks a check against the DNA. TRBV21-1 counts as a pseudogene. The CDR3 totals 14 residues. The CDR3 DNA sequence: TGTGCCAGCAGCAAACGACAGGCTTACTATGGCTACACCTTC. Protein: CASSKRQAYYGYTF.

V usage is TRBV7-8 and J usage is TRBJ2-6; 7 nucleotides agree with TRBD1. V lost 6 bases and J lost 2; bases outside the gene matches: 7. This CDR3 contains 16 residues. CDR1 is SGHVS, CDR2 FQNEAQ, per germline. In nucleotides, the CDR3 is TGTGCCAGCAGATATATCACAGGGGCTGGGGCCAACGTCCTGACTTTC. As protein: CASRYITGAGANVLTF.